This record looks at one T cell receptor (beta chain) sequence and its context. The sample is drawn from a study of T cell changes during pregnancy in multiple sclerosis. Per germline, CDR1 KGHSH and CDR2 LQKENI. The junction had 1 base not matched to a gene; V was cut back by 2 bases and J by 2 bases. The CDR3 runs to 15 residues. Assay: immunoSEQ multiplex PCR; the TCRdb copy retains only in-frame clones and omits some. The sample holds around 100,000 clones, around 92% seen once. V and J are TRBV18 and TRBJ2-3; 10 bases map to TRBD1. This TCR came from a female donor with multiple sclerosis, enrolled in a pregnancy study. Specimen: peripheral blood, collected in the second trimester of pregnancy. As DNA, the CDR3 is TGTGCCAGCTCACCAGGGACAGGGGTCACAGATACGCAGTATTTT. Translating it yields CASSPGTGVTDTQYF.